The 31 T cell receptor beta chains given below trace back to one sample, sequenced in a study of blood T cell repertoires in COVID-19. Some clones are missing from TCRdb's copy, which holds only in-frame ones; the method was immunoSEQ multiplex PCR. The table lists fewer than 250,000 clones, around 90% of them singletons. The specimen was peripheral blood. These TCRs come from a man aged 55 to 70 with acute or convalescent COVID-19.

This clone was seen once. This rearrangement joins TRBV7-2 to TRBJ1-1; 7 bases agree with TRBD1. The ends lost 5 bases at V and 2 bases at J; junction bases unmatched: 8. This CDR3 has 15 amino acids. Germline V gives CDR1 SGHTA, CDR2 FQGNSA. Written as DNA, the CDR3 is TGTGCCAGCAGCCCCTGGGACAGCGGAAACACTGAAGCTTTCTTT. Its protein product is CASSPWDSGNTEAFF.

The chain combines TRBV6-1 with TRBJ2-6; possibly TRBD1 for D (5 bases). This CDR3 has 17 amino acids. Germline CDR1 reads MNHNS; CDR2 reads SASEGT. The germline V and J ends were trimmed by 1 base and 5 bases, with 15 bases remaining between them. As DNA, the CDR3 is TGTGCCAGCAGTGAAGGTTGGGGCCTTGTGAGGGCCAACGTCCTGACTTTC. Its protein product is CASSEGWGLVRANVLTF.

This clone was seen just once. The rearrangement uses TRBV6-6 and TRBJ1-1; D is uncertain. Germline V lookup: CDR1 MNHNY, CDR2 SVGAGI (reference sequence). The CDR3 totals 13 residues. The ends were cut back, 1 base at V and 6 bases at J, with 9 bases in the middle. CDR3 sequence: CASSYLEGSEAFF. The CDR3, as DNA: TGTGCCAGCAGTTACTTGGAGGGATCTGAAGCTTTCTTT.

The chain couples TRBV5-5 to TRBJ1-1, with D unclear. CDR1 is SGHKS, CDR2 YYEKEE, per germline (reference sequence). Trimming removed 4 bases at V and 0 bases at J, with 10 bases between. The CDR3 is 14 residues long. The CDR3 sequence: CASSPTSLNTEAFF. The CDR3 DNA reads TGTGCCAGCAGCCCCACTTCACTGAACACTGAAGCTTTCTTT.

The chain couples TRBV6-6 to TRBJ1-1, with D possibly being TRBD1 (6 bases). The CDR3 is 12 residues long. Germline V gives CDR1 MNHNY, CDR2 SVGAGI (reference sequence). Trimming removed 6 bases at V and 8 bases at J, with 13 bases between. The CDR3, as DNA: TGTGCCAGCAGCCTTGACAGGCGCGAAGCTTTCTTT. It translates to CASSLDRREAFF.

The chain links TRBV3-1 (or the pseudogene TRBV3-2) to TRBJ2-7; 8 bases are shared with TRBD2. Losses at the gene ends were 4 bases for V and 2 bases for J; bases not matched to a gene: 4. The CDR3 covers 14 residues. Germline CDR1 and CDR2: LGHDT and YNNKEL (reference sequence). This CDR3 is CASSPRTSTYEQYF. The DNA for the CDR3 is TGTGCCAGCAGCCCCCGGACTAGCACCTACGAGCAGTACTTC.

This clone was seen once. The rearrangement joins TRBV14 to TRBJ1-1; D possibly corresponds to TRBD1 (5 bases). This CDR3 has 14 residues. Trimming removed 1 base at V and 5 bases at J, with 11 bases between. Looked up from germline, CDR1 is SGHDN and CDR2 is FVKESK. The CDR3 protein is CASSQARGGTEAFF. As DNA, the CDR3 is TGTGCCAGCAGCCAAGCGAGGGGAGGGACTGAAGCTTTCTTT.

The chain combines TRBV20-1 with TRBJ1-5; 8 positions match TRBD1. This CDR3 region has 14 residues. From germline, CDR1 is DFQATT and CDR2 SNEGSKA (reference sequence). Losses at the gene ends were 3 bases for V and 6 bases for J; bases not matched to a gene: 7. For the CDR3, the DNA is TGCAGTGCTAGTTGGCAGGGGGCAAGTCAGCCCCAGCATTTT. It is translated as CSASWQGASQPQHF.

This clone is a singleton in its sample. CDR3 nucleotides: TGTGCCAGCAGCCAGGGACAGGGTAATTCACCCCTCCACTTT. It translates to CASSQGQGNSPLHF. The V gene is TRBV7-9, the J gene TRBJ1-6; TRBD1 matches 9 bases. V lost 5 bases, J lost 6 bases, and 2 bases stayed unmatched. The germline CDR1 and CDR2 sequences are SEHNR and FQNEAQ (reference sequence). This CDR3 comprises 14 residues.

The chain combines TRBV7-9 with TRBJ2-7, with TRBD1 identical over 7 bases. This CDR3 has 15 amino acids. CDR1 SEHNR and CDR2 FQNEAQ come from the germline V gene (reference sequence). With 5 bases clipped from V and 1 base from J, the junction kept 8 bases outside the gene matches. The CDR3 loop reads CASSPRGGVSYEQYF. For the CDR3, the DNA is TGTGCCAGCAGCCCGCGAGGGGGCGTTTCCTACGAGCAGTACTTC.

The gene calls are TRBV6-5 and TRBJ1-1; D possibly corresponds to TRBD1 (5 bases). Germline CDR1 is MNHEY and CDR2 is SVGAGI. The CDR3 is 14 amino acids. V was shortened by 6 bases and J by 0 bases, with 11 bases between the two germline ends. This chain's CDR3 is CASRRGRVNTEAFF. Written as DNA, the CDR3 is TGTGCCAGCAGGCGGGGCAGGGTGAACACTGAAGCTTTCTTT.

V is TRBV4-3 and J is TRBJ1-5, with TRBD1 matching 9 bases. This CDR3 is built from 17 residues. Germline V CDR1 and CDR2: LGHNA, YSLEER. Trimming cost V 3 bases and J 5 bases; bases outside gene matches: 11. The CDR3 DNA reads TGCGCCAGCAGCCAGGACCCAAACTGGACAGGGGATCAGCCCCAGCATTTT. Amino acid sequence: CASSQDPNWTGDQPQHF.

In its sample, this clone was seen a few times. The rearrangement joins TRBV7-3 to TRBJ1-1; 7 bases match TRBD1. V lost 4 bases to trimming and J lost 0 bases; unmatched junction nucleotides: 2. Germline CDR1 SGHTA, CDR2 FQGTGA. There are 14 residues in the CDR3. The DNA of the CDR3 is TGTGCCAGCAGCTCGGGACAGATGAACACTGAAGCTTTCTTT. This gives the protein CASSSGQMNTEAFF.

CDR3 amino acids: CASNYGGTGELFF. The CDR3 DNA reads as TGTGCCAGCAACTACGGGGGCACCGGGGAGCTGTTTTTT. This sequence joins TRBV2 and TRBJ2-2; tentatively, D is TRBD2 (6 bases). Germline values: CDR1 SNHLY, CDR2 FYNNEI. The CDR3 runs 13 residues. Trimming shortened V by 7 bases and J by 4 bases, and 10 bases separated the two germline ends.

This rearrangement joins TRBV28 to TRBJ2-7; D is undetermined. The CDR3 sequence is 13 residues long. The V end lost 3 bases, the J end lost 6 bases, and 12 bases lay between the germline ends. Germline CDR1 is MDHEN and CDR2 is SYDVKM. The CDR3 region is CASSFTPPREQYF. The CDR3 DNA reads TGTGCCAGCAGTTTTACTCCCCCCCGCGAGCAGTACTTC.

A single count supports this clone. The rearrangement links TRBV13 to TRBJ2-7; a weak D match, TRBD1 (6 bases). V dropped 4 bases and J dropped 2 bases, with 12 bases sitting between them. Germline-derived CDR1 and CDR2 are PRHDT and FYEKMQ (reference sequence). The CDR3 has 14 amino acids. The CDR3 is CASSSYSGAYEQYF. In DNA form, the CDR3 reads TGTGCCAGCAGCTCTTACTCAGGGGCCTACGAGCAGTACTTC.

The CDR3 DNA is TGTGCCAGCAGCCCAGCTGGCGGGGGGAATGAGCAGTTCTTC. Amino acid sequence: CASSPAGGGNEQFF. The chain uses TRBV7-3 and TRBJ2-1; 8 positions agree with TRBD2. The CDR3 has 14 residues. Germline V CDR1 and CDR2: SGHTA, FQGTGA. V dropped 5 bases and J dropped 7; count of bases not matched to a gene: 7.

CDR3 in amino acids: CASSLEGTGSNQPQHF. CDR3 DNA: TGCGCCAGCAGCTTGGAGGGGACAGGGTCCAATCAGCCCCAGCATTTT. This chain links TRBV5-1 with TRBJ1-5, with 9 bases matching TRBD1. This CDR3 region has 16 residues. Germline V CDR1 and CDR2: SGHRS, YFSETQ. The ends lost 0 bases at V and 3 bases at J; junction bases unmatched: 4.

The rearrangement links TRBV5-6 to TRBJ1-1, with D possibly matching TRBD1 (6 bases). Per the germline V gene, CDR1 is SGHDT and CDR2 is YYEEEE. V lost 5 bases and J lost 2, with 16 bases in between. This CDR3 contains 15 residues. Here the CDR3 reads CASSLVPRGNTEAFF. Written as DNA, the CDR3 is TGTGCCAGCAGTCTCGTACCCAGGGGTAACACTGAAGCTTTCTTT.

The J gene is TRBJ2-3, the V gene TRBV19; TRBD2 matches at 11 bases. In germline, CDR1 is LNHDA, CDR2 SQIVND (reference sequence). CDR3 length equals 14 residues. Germline trimming cut 2 bases from V and 6 bases from J; bases unmatched to any gene: 1. This chain's CDR3 is CASSIRLAGDTQYF. CDR3 bases: TGTGCCAGTAGTATACGACTAGCGGGGGATACGCAGTATTTT.

The gene calls are TRBV19 and TRBJ2-5; 8 bases are a match to TRBD2. The CDR3 loop spans 14 amino acids. Germline CDR1 LNHDA, CDR2 SQIVND (reference sequence). The J segment lost 6 bases and the V segment lost 1 base, leaving 4 bases of the junction unmatched. The CDR3 DNA reads as TGTGCCAGTAGTATAGCGCGGGGGGCGCAGACCCAGTACTTC. It is translated as CASSIARGAQTQYF.

V and J are TRBV6-1 and TRBJ2-7; weak D call: TRBD2 (7 bases). The CDR3 is made up of 15 amino acids. Germline CDR1 and CDR2: MNHNS and SASEGT. V shed 2 bases and J shed 6 bases, with 17 bases lying between them. The CDR3, as DNA: TGTGCCAGCAGTGAACTGGGGGGGGCAACGGGCGAGCAGTACTTC. It encodes CASSELGGATGEQYF.

As concerns this clone: A junction boundary mismatches the germline segment, possibly from a read error. This rearrangement joins TRBV28 to TRBJ1-6; no reliable D call. Germline loops: CDR1 MDHEN, CDR2 SYDVKM. CDR3 size: 13 residues. As DNA, the CDR3 is TGTGCCACCACCTTTTCCTATGATTCACCCCTCCACTTT. It specifies CATTFSYDSPLHF. Complete variable domain (other parts from reference TRBV28 and TRBJ1-6): DVKVTQSSRYLVKRTGEKVFLECVQDMDHENMFWYRQDPGLGLRLIYFSYDVKMKEKGDIPEGYSVSREKKERFSLILESASTNQTSMYLCATTFSYDSPLHFGNGTRLTVT.

The rearrangement uses TRBV7-8 and TRBJ1-6, with D possibly being TRBD1 (6 bases). Trimming left V 4 bases short and J 10 bases short, with 14 bases between. CDR3 length: 14 amino acids. The V gene's germline CDR1 is SGHVS and CDR2 FQNEAQ. CDR3 nucleotides: TGTGCCAGCAGCTCCTTACAGGGCGGGTCACCCCTCCACTTT. Its translation: CASSSLQGGSPLHF.

V and J are TRBV11-2 and TRBJ2-7, with 9 bases matching TRBD1. V shed 5 bases and J 2 bases; nucleotides not matched to a gene: 10. The CDR3 contains 16 residues. Germline assignment: CDR1 SGHAT and CDR2 FQNNGV. CDR3 sequence reads: CASSQRTGDTPYEQYF. In DNA form, the CDR3 reads TGTGCCAGCAGCCAGCGGACAGGGGACACCCCCTACGAGCAGTACTTC.

The J gene is TRBJ2-3, the V gene TRBV11-3; TRBD2 matches 10 bases. The CDR3 sequence is 15 residues long. The V segment lost 3 bases and the J segment 7 bases; nucleotides outside the gene matches: 7. CDR1 SGHNT and CDR2 YENEEA come from the germline V gene. The CDR3 loop is CASSFLAGDTYTQYF. In DNA form, the CDR3 reads TGTGCCAGCAGCTTTCTAGCGGGGGACACGTATACGCAGTATTTT.

This clone was seen only once. The V call is TRBV9, the J call TRBJ2-7; D not certain. V lost 0 bases and J 2 bases, leaving 9 bases between the germline ends. Per the germline V gene, CDR1 is SGDLS and CDR2 is YYNGEE. The CDR3 is made up of 14 amino acids. The CDR3 DNA sequence: TGTGCCAGCAGCGTAGGGCCCACAACCTACGAGCAGTACTTC. Translation: CASSVGPTTYEQYF.

The chain has TRBV7-6 and TRBJ1-1; maybe TRBD1 (6 bases). In germline, CDR1 is SGHVS, CDR2 FNYEAQ. This CDR3 has 17 residues. The ends were cut back, 1 base at V and 0 bases at J, with 15 bases in the middle. CDR3 protein: CASSLVGGGSLNTEAFF. The CDR3, as DNA: TGTGCCAGCAGCTTAGTAGGGGGGGGGTCACTGAACACTGAAGCTTTCTTT.

The table lists this clone with a count of one. The chain uses TRBV12-5 and TRBJ2-7; 8 positions agree with TRBD2. There are 15 residues in the CDR3. With V trimmed by 0 bases and J by 5 bases, 6 bases remained unmatched. Germline V CDR1 and CDR2: LGHNT, FRNRAP. The CDR3 protein is CASGLVTSGHHEQYF. Here the CDR3 DNA reads TGTGCTAGTGGTTTGGTAACTAGCGGTCACCACGAGCAGTACTTC.

The genes are TRBV27 and TRBJ2-1; 9 nucleotides match TRBD2. The V gene end was trimmed by 8 bases and the J gene end by 2 bases; junction bases not matched to a gene: 10. CDR1 MNHEY and CDR2 SMNVEV come from the germline V gene (reference sequence). The CDR3 consists of 16 residues. CDR3: CASRITGTSPYNEQFF. The CDR3 DNA is TGTGCCAGCCGGATTACCGGGACTAGCCCCTACAATGAGCAGTTCTTC.

The chain couples TRBV19 to TRBJ1-2; 10 bases fit TRBD1. The CDR3 has 17 residues. Germline V gene lookup returns CDR1 LNHDA and CDR2 SQIVND (reference sequence). Trimming at V came to 7 bases and at J to 6 bases, leaving 17 bases not matched to a gene. CDR3 bases: TGTGCCAGTAATCGATCCCCGGGACAGGGGATTTTCGATGGCTACACCTTC. Its translation: CASNRSPGQGIFDGYTF.